This T cell receptor (beta chain) is from a study of T cells after yellow fever vaccination (dated by TCRdb to 2018 to 2020). In terms of the full investigation: The SMART-Seq v4 Ultra Low Input RNA kit was used to prepare libraries from fractions with low cell numbers. Two healthy male donors made up the cohort, one aged 18 to 30 years and the other aged 30 to 40 years. To follow T-cell clones before and after primary and booster YFV17D yellow fever vaccination, bulk TCR alpha and beta repertoires were sequenced over time. Blood was collected at multiple timepoints before and after primary and secondary immunization, and bulk PBMC replicates and cell subsets were isolated.

Sequencing used an Illumina NovaSeq 6000. TCR cDNA was synthesized by 5'RACE template switching, through which a universal primer site and unique molecular identifiers were introduced. Priming for cDNA synthesis came from both the TCR alpha and TCR beta constant segments. Library amplification involved two PCR steps, and the second step added sample barcodes and sequencing adapters. Sequencing of libraries was performed on Illumina HiSeq 2500 (2x100 bp) or NovaSeq (2x150 bp). The source study handled its data this way. MIGEC handled demultiplexing of reads and collapsing into UMI consensus sequences, while MiXCR performed V(D)J alignment. Vaccine-responding clonotypes were identified with edgeR using replicate PBMC samples, with FDR below 0.01 and a log2 fold change above 5 up to day 15 being required. Each bulk clonotype was labeled CD4 or CD8 based on which sequenced repertoire, CD4 or CD8, contained the clonotype at higher abundance. TCRdb reran the public reads through fastp at Q25 and MiXCR, keeping productive beta chains. Entries are consolidated by CDR3 protein sequence, retaining the most common genes and DNA. TCRdb assigned the V and J calls; the authors' analysis was not used. The table for this sample lists about 320,000 distinct CDR3 sequences; approximately 4.5% of them were counted only once. Approximately 20% of the sample is taken by the ten largest.

What the research found in general, with its limitations: Because only a couple of donors were included in the study, the extent to which the findings can be generalized is limited. FACS-sorted repertoires could contain abundant contaminating clonotypes from the bulk population, so computational filtering was required. Most clones expanded after primary vaccination (almost 97% of CD4 and 88% of CD8) were re-detected after the booster, suggesting that broad memory maintenance occurred. The secondary T-cell response was weaker than the primary response but faster, peaking on day 5 instead of day 15. A small share of clonotypes was detected in both CD4 and CD8 compartments, with the overlap likely arising from convergent recombination.

V was cut back by 0 bases and J by 2 bases, leaving a gap of 5 bases between them. Looking up the germline V gene yields CDR1 SQVTM and CDR2 ANQGSEA. The CDR3 has 12 amino acids, counting the end cysteine and phenylalanine. The DNA shown is the 36-base CDR3, in frame from base 1. In this sample, this clonotype turned up many times. The antigen it recognizes is unknown. The input lacks base qualities; no much larger clone sits a single base away. What this sample's treatment or condition label stands for: live attenuated yellow fever vaccine strain. At every blood-draw timepoint, two biological replicates of bulk PBMCs were collected. A standard Ficoll-Paque protocol was used to isolate PBMCs from peripheral blood. TriZol was used to extract RNA from bulk PBMCs, from CD4 and CD8 fractions, and from dextramer-positive and dextramer-negative fractions.

This specimen consisted of PBMCs, obtained 15 days after the yellow fever booster vaccination. The source is a man between 18 and 35 years old who received the YFV17D yellow fever vaccine. The sequence joins TRBV29-1 to TRBJ2-7, with no confident D gene call. This receptor carries the CDR3 CSVEDAAYEQYF. The bases read TGCAGCGTTGAAGACGCAGCCTACGAGCAGTACTTC.